The rows below give T cell receptor beta chains drawn from one sample of a study of T cell repertoires in cytomegalovirus infection. Each CDR3 protein gets one entry after TCRdb re-called the reads with MiXCR. The table records approximately 630,000 distinct CDR3 sequences, approximately 25% of them present only once. Sequencing input: CD8+ T cells from PBMCs. These TCRs come from a human donor in good health (CMV status not recorded). Some clones in this sample may be carry-over from other donors' samples. The CDR3 runs from the conserved cysteine through the conserved F or W. A D gene is named only where the DNA matches it firmly. Clone sizes are given selectively: once, few, many, or a class where the clone is expanded.

d_call clone_size j_call cdr3_length v_call cdr3_aa cdr3_nt
. . TRBJ2-3 13 TRBV2 CASSDLVSNTQYF TGTGCCAGCAGTGATTTAGTTTCAAATACGCAGTATTTT
TRBD1 many TRBJ2-1 17 TRBV7-9 CASSYGPTGGNYNEQFF TGTGCCAGCAGCTACGGACCGACAGGGGGTAACTACAATGAGCAGTTCTTC
. . TRBJ2-1 15 TRBV28 CASRLRALSYNEQFF TGTGCCAGCAGACTCAGGGCCCTCTCCTACAATGAGCAGTTCTTC
. . TRBJ1-2 13 TRBV5-4 CASSLVDRDGYTF TGTGCCAGCAGCTTGGTGGACAGAGATGGCTACACCTTC
. few TRBJ2-3 16 TRBV28 CATHNKGRGSTDTQYF TGTGCCACCCACAATAAGGGGCGCGGGAGCACAGATACGCAGTATTTT
. . TRBJ2-2 14 TRBV2 CASSDLGGTGELFF TGTGCCAGCAGTGATCTGGGTGGCACCGGGGAGCTGTTTTTT
. . TRBJ2-2 11 TRBV29-1 CSVFYTGELFF TGCAGCGTTTTTTACACCGGGGAGCTGTTTTTT
. few TRBJ1-2 17 TRBV29-1 CSVEDAAGAPGRNGYTF TGCAGCGTTGAAGATGCCGCGGGGGCGCCTGGCCGGAATGGCTACACCTTC
TRBD1 few TRBJ2-7 15 TRBV5-4 CASSFPGQGVIEQYF TGTGCCAGCAGCTTCCCGGGACAGGGCGTGATTGAGCAGTACTTC
TRBD1 . TRBJ2-5 14 TRBV2 CASSEEGAQETQYF TGTGCCAGCAGTGAAGAGGGGGCCCAAGAGACCCAGTACTTC
. few TRBJ1-2 15 TRBV6-5 CASSTRGTGHYGYTF TGTGCCAGCAGCACCCGTGGAACAGGGCACTATGGCTACACCTTC
. many TRBJ2-2 12 TRBV6-2/TRBV6-3 CASSYWTGELFF TGTGCCAGCAGTTACTGGACCGGGGAGCTGTTTTTT
. many TRBJ2-7 14 TRBV7-2 CASSSRDGNYEQYF TGTGCCAGCAGCTCTAGGGACGGGAACTACGAGCAGTACTTC
. few TRBJ1-1 12 TRBV19 CASSFAGETAFF TGTGCCAGTAGTTTCGCAGGAGAAACAGCTTTCTTT
TRBD1 . TRBJ1-2 16 TRBV20-1 CSARGQDDRGLYGYTF TGCAGTGCTAGAGGACAAGATGACAGGGGGCTCTATGGCTACACCTTC
. . TRBJ1-2 14 TRBV24-1 CATSSTGSLEGYTF TGTGCCACCAGCTCAACAGGGAGCCTCGAAGGCTACACCTTC
TRBD2 . TRBJ2-1 15 TRBV7-7 CASSPGTSTDNEQFF TGTGCTAGCAGCCCCGGGACTAGCACCGACAATGAGCAGTTCTTC
. . TRBJ1-1 13 TRBV29-1 CSTFGGGSLEAFF TGCAGCACCTTCGGGGGGGGGAGCCTCGAAGCTTTCTTT
. . TRBJ1-6 14 TRBV20-1 CSARTPTDNSPLHF TGCAGTGCTAGAACCCCGACCGATAATTCACCCCTCCACTTT
. . TRBJ2-5 12 TRBV7-9 CASSFDREDQYF TGTGCCAGCAGCTTCGACAGGGAGGATCAGTACTTC
. few TRBJ2-5 15 TRBV14 CASSPLFPGQETQYF TGTGCCAGCAGCCCTCTCTTCCCGGGCCAAGAGACCCAGTACTTC
. many TRBJ2-7 15 TRBV7-2 CASSPRGPGVYEQYF TGTGCCAGCAGCCCGCGGGGACCGGGGGTCTACGAGCAGTACTTC
TRBD2 . TRBJ2-1 15 TRBV27 CASRPRTSGYNEQFF TGTGCCAGCAGGCCCCGAACTAGCGGGTACAATGAGCAGTTCTTC
. . TRBJ1-1 14 TRBV12-3/TRBV12-4 CASSSTARDIEAFF TGTGCCAGCAGTTCAACAGCGCGGGACATTGAAGCTTTCTTT
TRBD1 . TRBJ2-7 14 TRBV4-1 CASSQGTGNYEQYF TGCGCCAGCAGCCAAGGGACAGGGAACTACGAGCAGTACTTC
. many TRBJ2-5 14 TRBV7-9 CASSLGDLQETQYF TGTGCCAGCAGCTTAGGGGATCTACAAGAGACCCAGTACTTC
. . TRBJ1-1 11 TRBV29-1 CSAETNTEAFF TGCAGCGCCGAGACGAACACTGAAGCTTTCTTT
. . TRBJ2-1 13 TRBV7-4 CASRNGQYNEQFF TGTGCCAGCAGGAATGGGCAGTACAATGAGCAGTTCTTC
. . TRBJ1-4 12 TRBV20-1 CSASPSGEKLFF TGCAGTGCTAGTCCGAGCGGTGAAAAACTGTTTTTT
TRBD1 . TRBJ2-4 15 TRBV11-3 CASSARTGSTDIQYF TGTGCCAGCAGCGCCCGGACAGGTAGTACGGACATTCAGTACTTC
. many TRBJ2-7 13 TRBV7-2 CASSFGRSYEQYF TGTGCCAGCAGCTTTGGCAGAAGCTACGAGCAGTACTTC
. . TRBJ2-1 15 TRBV10-3 CAIRRQNPTYNEQFF TGTGCCATCAGGAGACAGAACCCTACCTACAATGAGCAGTTCTTC